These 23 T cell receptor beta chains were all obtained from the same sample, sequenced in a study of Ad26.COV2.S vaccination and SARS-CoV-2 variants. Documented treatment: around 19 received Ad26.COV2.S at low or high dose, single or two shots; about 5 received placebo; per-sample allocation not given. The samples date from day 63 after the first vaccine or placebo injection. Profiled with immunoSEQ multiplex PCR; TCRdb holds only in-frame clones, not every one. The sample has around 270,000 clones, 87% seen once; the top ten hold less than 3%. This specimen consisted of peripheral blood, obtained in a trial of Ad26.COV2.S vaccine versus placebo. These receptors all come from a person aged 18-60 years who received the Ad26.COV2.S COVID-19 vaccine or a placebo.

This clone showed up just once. The CDR3 spells CATSSGQGVLHYGYTF. The DNA for the CDR3 is TGTGCCACCAGCAGTGGTCAAGGGGTTCTTCACTATGGCTACACCTTC. The chain recombines TRBV15 with TRBJ1-2, with D possibly matching TRBD1 (5 bases). V was trimmed by 3 bases and J by 3 bases, leaving 17 bases between them. Per the germline V gene, CDR1 is LNHNV and CDR2 is YYDKDF (reference sequence). This CDR3 has 16 residues.

The CDR3 sequence is CASSYSGPRFYNEQFF. The CDR3 nucleotides read TGTGCCAGCAGTTACAGTGGCCCGAGGTTCTACAATGAGCAGTTCTTC. This rearrangement joins TRBV6-2 or TRBV6-3 to TRBJ2-1; D gene unclear. V dropped 2 bases and J dropped 3 bases, with 14 bases sitting between them. CDR3 length equals 16 residues. Per the germline V gene, CDR1 is MNHEY and CDR2 is SVGEGT.

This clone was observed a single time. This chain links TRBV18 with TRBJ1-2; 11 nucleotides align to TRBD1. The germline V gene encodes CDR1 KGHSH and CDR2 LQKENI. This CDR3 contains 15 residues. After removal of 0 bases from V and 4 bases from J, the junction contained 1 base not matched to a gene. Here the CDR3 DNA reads TGTGCCAGCTCACCACCGGGACAGGGGGGCTATGGCTACACCTTC. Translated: CASSPPGQGGYGYTF.

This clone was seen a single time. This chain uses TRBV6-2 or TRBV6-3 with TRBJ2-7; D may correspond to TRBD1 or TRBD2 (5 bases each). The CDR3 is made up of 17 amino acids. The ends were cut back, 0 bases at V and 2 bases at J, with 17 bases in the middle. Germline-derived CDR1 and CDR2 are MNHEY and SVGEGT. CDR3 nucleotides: TGTGCCAGCAGTTACTCGATCCTGGGACGGCAAACCTACGAGCAGTACTTC. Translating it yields CASSYSILGRQTYEQYF.

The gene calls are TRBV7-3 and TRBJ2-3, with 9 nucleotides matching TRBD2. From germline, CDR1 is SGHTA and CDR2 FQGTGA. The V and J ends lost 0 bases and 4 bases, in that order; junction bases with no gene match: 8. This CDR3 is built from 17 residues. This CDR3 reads CASSLTRGRAGSDTQYF. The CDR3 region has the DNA TGTGCCAGCAGCTTAACTCGCGGGAGGGCCGGTTCAGATACGCAGTATTTT.

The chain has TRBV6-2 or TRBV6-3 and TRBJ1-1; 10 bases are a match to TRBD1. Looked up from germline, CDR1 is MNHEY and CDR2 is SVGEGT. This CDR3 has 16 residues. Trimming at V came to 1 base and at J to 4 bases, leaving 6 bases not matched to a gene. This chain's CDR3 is CASSYWDRGRFTEAFF. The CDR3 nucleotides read TGTGCCAGCAGTTACTGGGACAGGGGACGGTTCACTGAAGCTTTCTTT.

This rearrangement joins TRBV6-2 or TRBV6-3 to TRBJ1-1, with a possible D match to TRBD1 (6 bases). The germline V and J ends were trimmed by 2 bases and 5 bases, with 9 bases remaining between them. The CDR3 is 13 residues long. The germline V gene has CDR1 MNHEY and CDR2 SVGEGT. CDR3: CASSYVQGTEAFF. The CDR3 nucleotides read TGTGCCAGCAGTTACGTACAGGGAACTGAAGCTTTCTTT.

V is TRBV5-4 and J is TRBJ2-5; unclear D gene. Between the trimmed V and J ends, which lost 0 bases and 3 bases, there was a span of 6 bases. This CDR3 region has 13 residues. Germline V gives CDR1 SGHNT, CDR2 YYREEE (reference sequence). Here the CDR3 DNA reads TGTGCCAGCAGCTTGGCGTGGGAAGAGACCCAGTACTTC. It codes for CASSLAWEETQYF.

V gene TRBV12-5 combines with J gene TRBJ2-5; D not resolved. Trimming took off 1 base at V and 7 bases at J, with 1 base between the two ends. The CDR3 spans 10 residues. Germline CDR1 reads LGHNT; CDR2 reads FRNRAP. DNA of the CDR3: TGTGCTAGTGGTTTGGGGACCCAGTACTTC. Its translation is CASGLGTQYF.

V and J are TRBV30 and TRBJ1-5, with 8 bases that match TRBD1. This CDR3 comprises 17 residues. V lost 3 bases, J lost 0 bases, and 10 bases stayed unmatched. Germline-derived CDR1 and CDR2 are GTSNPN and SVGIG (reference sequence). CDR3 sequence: CAWSAGTGSLSNQPQHF. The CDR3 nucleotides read TGTGCCTGGAGCGCCGGGACAGGATCCCTTAGCAATCAGCCCCAGCATTTT.

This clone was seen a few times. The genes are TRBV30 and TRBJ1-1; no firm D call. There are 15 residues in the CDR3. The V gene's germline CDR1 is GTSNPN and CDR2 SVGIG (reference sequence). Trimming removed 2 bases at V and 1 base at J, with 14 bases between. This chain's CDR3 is CAWSPLRVGNTEAFF. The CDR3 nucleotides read TGTGCCTGGAGTCCTTTAAGGGTGGGGAACACTGAAGCTTTCTTT.

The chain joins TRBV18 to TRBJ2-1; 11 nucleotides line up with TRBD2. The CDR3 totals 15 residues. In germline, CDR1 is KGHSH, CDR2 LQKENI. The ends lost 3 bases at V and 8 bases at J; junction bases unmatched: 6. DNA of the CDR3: TGTGCCAGCTCACCTGGGACTAGCGGTACCCATGAGCAGTTCTTC. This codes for CASSPGTSGTHEQFF.

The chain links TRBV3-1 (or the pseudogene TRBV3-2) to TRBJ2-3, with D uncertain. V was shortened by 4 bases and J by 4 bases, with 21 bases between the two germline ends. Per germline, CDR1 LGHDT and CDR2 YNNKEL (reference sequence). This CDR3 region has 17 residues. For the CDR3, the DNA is TGTGCCAGCAGCCTCGCGGTTCTGGCTATTGGGGCAGATACGCAGTATTTT. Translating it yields CASSLAVLAIGADTQYF.

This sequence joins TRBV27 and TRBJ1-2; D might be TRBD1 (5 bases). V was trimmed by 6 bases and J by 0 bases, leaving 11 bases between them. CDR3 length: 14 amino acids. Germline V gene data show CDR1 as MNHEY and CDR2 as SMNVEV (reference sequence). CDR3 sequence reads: CASSTRGANYGYTF. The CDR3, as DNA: TGTGCCAGCAGCACTCGGGGGGCTAACTATGGCTACACCTTC.

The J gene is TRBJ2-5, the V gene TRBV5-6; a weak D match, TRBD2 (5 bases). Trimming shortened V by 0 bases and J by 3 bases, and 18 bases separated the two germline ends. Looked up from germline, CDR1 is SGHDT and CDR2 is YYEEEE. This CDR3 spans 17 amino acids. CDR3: CASSLVWLAEPKETQYF. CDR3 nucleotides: TGTGCCAGCAGCTTGGTTTGGCTAGCTGAACCCAAAGAGACCCAGTACTTC.

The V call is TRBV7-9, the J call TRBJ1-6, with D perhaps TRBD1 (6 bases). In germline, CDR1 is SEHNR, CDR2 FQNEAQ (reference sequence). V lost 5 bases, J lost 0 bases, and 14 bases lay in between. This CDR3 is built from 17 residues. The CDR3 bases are TGTGCCAGCAGCGCAAGGACAGCAAGCTCCTATAATTCACCCCTCCACTTT. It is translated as CASSARTASSYNSPLHF.

The CDR3 DNA sequence: TGTGCCAGCAGTGAAGCGAGTCCCATCACCGGGGAGCTGTTTTTT. Its protein is CASSEASPITGELFF. This rearrangement joins TRBV2 to TRBJ2-2; no clear D. Germline values: CDR1 SNHLY, CDR2 FYNNEI. There are 15 residues in the CDR3. V lost 0 bases, J lost 4 bases, and 9 bases lay in between.

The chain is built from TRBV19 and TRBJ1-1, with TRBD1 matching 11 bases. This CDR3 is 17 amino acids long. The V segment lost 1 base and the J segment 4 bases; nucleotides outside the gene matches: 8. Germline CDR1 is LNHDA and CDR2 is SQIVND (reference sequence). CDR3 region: CASSIGPGQGGTTEAFF. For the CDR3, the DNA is TGTGCCAGTAGTATAGGCCCGGGACAGGGGGGGACCACTGAAGCTTTCTTT.

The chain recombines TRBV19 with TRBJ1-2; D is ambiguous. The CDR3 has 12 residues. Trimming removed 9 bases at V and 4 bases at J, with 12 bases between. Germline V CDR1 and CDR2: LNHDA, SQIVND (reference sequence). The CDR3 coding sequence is TGTGCCAGCGACGACCGCGGCTATGGCTACACCTTC. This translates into CASDDRGYGYTF.

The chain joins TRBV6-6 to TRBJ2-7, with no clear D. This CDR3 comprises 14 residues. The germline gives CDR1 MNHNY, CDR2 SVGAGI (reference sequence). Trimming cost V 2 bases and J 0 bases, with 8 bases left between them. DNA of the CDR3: TGTGCCAGCAGTTACGAGCCCAGCTCCTACGAGCAGTACGTC. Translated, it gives CASSYEPSSYEQYV.

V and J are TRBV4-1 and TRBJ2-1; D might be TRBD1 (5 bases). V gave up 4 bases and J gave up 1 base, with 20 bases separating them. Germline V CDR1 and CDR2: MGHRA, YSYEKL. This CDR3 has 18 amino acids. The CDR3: CASSRFAGQGGSYNEQFF. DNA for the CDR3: TGCGCCAGCAGCCGCTTCGCCGGGCAGGGTGGTTCCTACAATGAGCAGTTCTTC.

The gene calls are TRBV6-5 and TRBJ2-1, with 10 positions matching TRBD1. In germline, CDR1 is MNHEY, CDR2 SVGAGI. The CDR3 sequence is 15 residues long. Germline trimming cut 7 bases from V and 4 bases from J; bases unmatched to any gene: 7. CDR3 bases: TGTGCCAGCACACCGGGACAGGGGCTGTACAATGAGCAGTTCTTC. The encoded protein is CASTPGQGLYNEQFF.

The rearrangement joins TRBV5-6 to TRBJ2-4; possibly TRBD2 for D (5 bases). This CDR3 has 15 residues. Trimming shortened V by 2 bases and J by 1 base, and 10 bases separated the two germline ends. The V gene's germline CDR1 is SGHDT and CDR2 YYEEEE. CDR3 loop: CASSFGIGAKNIQYF. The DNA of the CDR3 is TGTGCCAGCAGCTTCGGGATTGGGGCCAAAAACATTCAGTACTTC.